This T cell receptor (beta chain) was obtained from a study of shared clonotypes between healthy human individuals. Naive-designated CD8 cells lacked CD45RO, were positively enriched for CCR7, and omitted terminally differentiated effector memory CD45RA+ cells. V was trimmed by 0 bases and J by 1 base, leaving 16 bases between them. The CDR3 runs to 17 residues. Per germline, CDR1 SGHNT and CDR2 YYREEE (reference sequence). This clone has just one count. TCRdb's table, derived via immunoSEQ multiplex PCR, lists solely in-frame clones and lacks some. The data contain about 2.2 million clones, 93% of them singletons.

Sequenced input: naive CD8+ T cells from PBMCs. V and J are TRBV5-4 and TRBJ1-1; no firm D call. The receptor was isolated from a man aged 18 to 29 in good health. Some clones in this sample may be carry-over from other donors' samples. In DNA form, the CDR3 reads TGTGCCAGCAGCTTGGCCCCACCCGGACTTTCGAACACTGAAGCTTTCTTT. It specifies CASSLAPPGLSNTEAFF.